The next 17 T cell receptor beta chains were all read from a single sample in a study of T cell changes during pregnancy in multiple sclerosis (dated by TCRdb to between 2018 and 2020). The library was prepared using the immunoSEQ multiplex PCR assay. This is the immuneACCESS table as TCRdb keeps it, with only in-frame sequences that have V and J called. A part of the clones is gone; compared with another copy, unresolved V genes explain less than half, and the rest is unexplained. This sample gives approximately 88,000 clones in total; 90% to 95% of them show up just once. The top ten clonotypes cover approximately 4.5% of the sample. The source was peripheral blood, collected in the first trimester of pregnancy. Receptor source: a female donor with multiple sclerosis, enrolled in a pregnancy study.

This chain uses TRBV9 with TRBJ2-3; perhaps TRBD1 as D (6 bases). Germline V gene sequence: CDR1 SGDLS, CDR2 YYNGEE. The V and J ends lost 4 bases and 5 bases respectively, with 14 bases between them. This CDR3 spans 14 amino acids. This CDR3 is CASSSGQTVDTQYF. The DNA for the CDR3 is TGTGCCAGCAGCTCCGGACAGACAGTAGATACGCAGTATTTT. The full variable domain, its missing parts supplied by reference TRBV9 and TRBJ2-3, is DSGVTQTPKHLITATGQRVTLRCSPRSGDLSVYWYQQSLDQGLQFLIQYYNGEERAKGNILERFSAQQFPDLHSELNLSSLELGDSALYFCASSSGQTVDTQYFGPGTRLTVL.

The chain carries TRBV14 and TRBJ1-2, with 9 bases aligning to TRBD1. There are 14 residues in the CDR3. The V and J ends lost 2 bases and 8 bases, in that order; junction bases with no gene match: 6. Germline-derived CDR1 and CDR2 are SGHDN and FVKESK. The CDR3 loop reads CASSQRGTGYGYTF. The CDR3 nucleotides are TGTGCCAGCAGCCAACGTGGGACAGGGTACGGCTACACCTTC.

The V call is TRBV5-1, the J call TRBJ2-7; D may be TRBD1 (6 bases). With 3 bases removed from V and 3 bases from J, the gap between germline ends came to 10 bases. Germline lookup yields CDR1 SGHRS and CDR2 YFSETQ. This CDR3 has 13 residues. This CDR3 is CASSSGQVYEQYF. The CDR3, as DNA: TGCGCCAGCAGCTCGGGACAAGTCTACGAGCAGTACTTC.

This sequence joins TRBV19 and TRBJ1-6; 7 bases agree with TRBD1. The germline CDR1 and CDR2 sequences are LNHDA and SQIVND (reference sequence). J was trimmed by 7 bases and V by 4 bases; bases with no gene match: 10. The CDR3 has 16 residues. The CDR3 nucleotides read TGTGCCAGTAGTACCCTCGACAGGGTAAAGAATTCACCCCTCCACTTT. Its protein product is CASSTLDRVKNSPLHF.

V usage is TRBV6-5 and J usage is TRBJ2-5; no definite D call. CDR3 length equals 16 residues. Per the germline V gene, CDR1 is MNHEY and CDR2 is SVGAGI. Trimming left V 0 bases short and J 4 bases short, with 15 bases between. The CDR3 DNA sequence: TGTGCCAGCAGTTACTCCCCACCAGACTCGGGAGAGACCCAGTACTTC. Its protein is CASSYSPPDSGETQYF.

This clone has only one observation. The chain recombines TRBV10-1 with TRBJ1-2; no reliable D call. Germline V lookup: CDR1 WNHNN, CDR2 SYGVQD (reference sequence). Trimming pared 2 bases from V and 14 bases from J, leaving 18 bases between. The CDR3 covers 13 residues. CDR3 amino acids: CASSEPPTMATTF. The CDR3 coding sequence is TGCGCCAGCAGTGAGCCCCCTACTATGGCTACGACCTTC.

The chain has TRBV18 and TRBJ2-5; 7 bases line up with TRBD2. The CDR3 totals 18 residues. In germline, CDR1 is KGHSH, CDR2 LQKENI. V lost 0 bases to trimming and J lost 2 bases; unmatched junction nucleotides: 12. CDR3 protein: CASSPPELAAGPQETQYF. In nucleotides, the CDR3 is TGTGCCAGCTCACCACCGGAGCTTGCAGCGGGGCCTCAAGAGACCCAGTACTTC.

The V call is TRBV30, the J call TRBJ1-1, with D perhaps TRBD1 (5 bases). V lost 4 bases, J lost 0 bases, and 6 bases lay in between. Germline V gene data show CDR1 as GTSNPN and CDR2 as SVGIG (reference sequence). The CDR3 has 12 amino acids. CDR3 protein: CAWTGLNTEAFF. The CDR3 nucleotides are TGTGCCTGGACAGGGCTGAACACTGAAGCTTTCTTT.

The chain is built from TRBV7-9 and TRBJ2-7, with 7 bases fitting TRBD1. CDR3 length: 14 amino acids. V dropped 7 bases and J dropped 2; count of bases not matched to a gene: 8. The V gene's germline CDR1 is SEHNR and CDR2 FQNEAQ (reference sequence). The CDR3: CASTKQGTPYEQYF. DNA for the CDR3: TGTGCCAGCACCAAACAGGGGACCCCCTACGAGCAGTACTTC.

The CDR3 reads CASSFSGTGVGGYTF. The CDR3 nucleotides read TGTGCCAGCAGCTTCTCCGGGACAGGGGTAGGTGGCTACACCTTC. The rearrangement joins TRBV13 to TRBJ1-2, with 10 bases matching TRBD1. The germline gives CDR1 PRHDT, CDR2 FYEKMQ (reference sequence). Trimming cost V 3 bases and J 7 bases; bases outside gene matches: 8. CDR3 size: 15 residues. The complete variable domain, with remaining parts taken from reference TRBV13 and TRBJ1-2, reads AAGVIQSPRHLIKEKRETATLKCYPIPRHDTVYWYQQGPGQDPQFLISFYEKMQSDKGSIPDRFSAQQFSDYHSELNMSSLELGDSALYFCASSFSGTGVGGYTFGSGTRLTVV.

This chain links TRBV21-1 with TRBJ1-2; the table's D gene call, TRBD1, was not cross checked with the DNA. TRBV21-1 is labeled a pseudogene. The CDR3 runs to 13 residues. CDR3 in amino acids: CASSPRHLYGYTF. CDR3 bases: TGTGCCAGCAGCCCCCGACATTTATATGGCTACACCTTC.

V gene TRBV6-5 combines with J gene TRBJ2-1, with D possibly being TRBD2 (6 bases). The V gene's germline CDR1 is MNHEY and CDR2 SVGAGI. CDR3 size: 15 residues. The V and J ends lost 5 bases and 2 bases respectively, with 13 bases between them. As DNA, the CDR3 is TGTGCCAGCAGTCGGGACTCTCGAACCTACAATGAGCAGTTCTTC. This codes for CASSRDSRTYNEQFF.

V is TRBV11-2 and J is TRBJ2-4; TRBD2 aligns across 10 bases. There are 14 residues in the CDR3. V gave up 1 base and J gave up 16 bases; unmatched junction bases: 10. CDR1 and CDR2 from the germline V gene are SGHAT and FQNNGV. CDR3 residues: CASSLAPPAGGQYF. CDR3 nucleotides: TGTGCCAGCAGCTTAGCCCCTCCAGCGGGGGGGCAATACTTC.

This chain uses TRBV6-5 with TRBJ1-5, with D hard to call. The CDR3 runs 13 residues. Trimming removed 6 bases from V and 3 bases from J, with 9 bases in between. The germline V gene has CDR1 MNHEY and CDR2 SVGAGI. The CDR3 nucleotides are TGTGCCAGCAGGCTATTAGACAATCAGCCCCAGCATTTT. The encoded protein is CASRLLDNQPQHF.

V gene TRBV2 combines with J gene TRBJ2-7; TRBD1 might be the D (5 bases). The CDR3 has 14 amino acids. V lost 6 bases and J 3 bases, leaving 15 bases between the germline ends. Germline V CDR1 and CDR2: SNHLY, FYNNEI. The CDR3 reads CASRQGGIDYEQYF. CDR3 coding DNA: TGTGCCAGCAGGCAGGGTGGCATAGACTACGAGCAGTACTTC.

The rearrangement joins TRBV11-2 to TRBJ2-2; D possibly corresponds to TRBD1 (7 bases). Germline values: CDR1 SGHAT, CDR2 FQNNGV. This CDR3 is built from 15 residues. V lost 5 bases and J lost 3, with 13 bases in between. CDR3 region: CASSKSGGHTGELFF. The CDR3 bases are TGTGCCAGCAGCAAATCAGGGGGGCACACCGGGGAGCTGTTTTTT.

The chain couples TRBV7-2 to TRBJ1-5, with 9 bases identical to TRBD1. There are 14 residues in the CDR3. Germline trimming cut 5 bases from V and 7 bases from J; bases unmatched to any gene: 6. Germline assignment: CDR1 SGHTA and CDR2 FQGNSA. CDR3: CASSPDRGGQPQHF. The CDR3, as DNA: TGTGCCAGCAGCCCGGACAGGGGTGGACAGCCCCAGCATTTT.